This T cell receptor beta chain was found in a study of blood T cell repertoires in COVID-19. Study-wide context: T cells, B-cell-depleted T cells, or PBMCs provided the cDNA or gDNA that served as material.

As handled by the study authors: The assay estimated nucleated cells by amplifying reference gene primers. Sequenced by immunoSEQ multiplex PCR; TCRdb stores in-frame clones only, minus some. V, J and clone size are taken as reported in that table, and D and trimming were inferred from the DNA itself. The table has approximately 100,000 clones, under 90% seen once. After removal of 4 bases from V and 1 base from J, the junction contained 4 bases not matched to a gene. The germline CDR1 and CDR2 sequences are SGHTA and FQGTGA. This CDR3 contains 15 residues. The sequence was obtained from a human donor in a cohort sampled during active or convalescent COVID-19. Sequenced material: peripheral blood. The V gene is TRBV7-3, the J gene TRBJ2-1; 7 bases line up with TRBD2. In DNA form, the CDR3 reads TGTGCCAGCAGCTCTACGGGGGGATCCTACAATGAGCAGTTCTTC. Its translation: CASSSTGGSYNEQFF. Full variable domain (rest looked up from reference TRBV7-3 and TRBJ2-1): GAGVSQTPSNKVTEKGKYVELRCDPISGHTALYWYRQSLGQGPEFLIYFQGTGAADDSGLPNDRFFAVRPEGSVSTLKIQRTERGDSAVYLCASSSTGGSYNEQFFGPGTRLTVL.